The rows below give T cell receptor beta chains drawn from one sample of a study of cytomegalovirus exposure and HLA in healthy donors. Profiled with immunoSEQ multiplex PCR; TCRdb holds only in-frame clones, not every one. This sample's clone table lists under 150,000 clones. The sequenced material came from PBMCs. The receptors come from a man aged 40-55 years in good health and CMV-seronegative. Each CDR3 is given with its conserved first and last residue.

v_call cdr3_aa
TRBV7-6 CASSLGHPANYGYTF
TRBV28 CASSYAGANQPQHF
TRBV6-1 CASSVRGVVVGGTQYF
TRBV5-1 CASSLGTSGGAYNEQFF
TRBV15 CATSRDRPIGTSGGAGGVGELFF
TRBV7-2 CASSHRTSGGRDTQYF
TRBV6-5 CASRVPGGSGELFF
TRBV20-1 CSARDMSEQFF
TRBV27 CASSQGTETYGYTF
TRBV11-2 CASSLVQQGSYEQYF
TRBV5-4 CASSVKQAAGYGYTF
TRBV29-1 CSVEDGTYEQYF
TRBV28 CASSTLGGDGYTF
TRBV6-5 CASSYSTGPEAFF
TRBV13 CANSLGSPTAANYGYTF
TRBV2 CASSESASGGLDEQFF
TRBV6-1 CASSDDRVHEQFF
TRBV5-1 CASSLEVGGGYEQYF
TRBV7-8 CASSDISVGGTEAFF
TRBV18 CASSPSGQDYYGYTF
TRBV12-5 CASGFYRGPTEDTEAFF
TRBV7-2 CASRPYDRDEKLFF
TRBV7-3 CASSLGRDSSPNEQFF
TRBV6-5 CASTLAGGNEQFF
TRBV27 CASALAGNGANVLTF
TRBV6-6 CASSSGGLILQETQYF
TRBV7-2 CASQATGTNEKLFF
TRBV28 CASQYRQGEQYF
TRBV7-2 CASSLGGKYYEQYF
TRBV19 CASSLLAGGPYEQYF
TRBV4-2 CASSQETSDTQYF
TRBV7-6 CASSPSETQYF
TRBV27 CASGATGRMNTEAFF
TRBV10-3 CAISPGTSGGEQYF
TRBV19 CASRQGASGYTF
TRBV11-2 CASSSAGGTVTGELFF
TRBV29-1 CSVEVPDRVSYEQYF
TRBV7-6 CASSPYETGESGYTF
TRBV4-2 CASSQGQGGYGYTF
TRBV5-6 CASSLSGSNQPQHF
TRBV2 CASTRTGSGNTIYF
TRBV4-3 CASSQVIQDPDTQYF
TRBV7-2 CASSLGGTANYEQYF
TRBV6-5 CASSYSQGGNTIYF
TRBV6-5 CASSPKQGMGEAFF
TRBV7-9 CASSLRQGPFNTEAFF
TRBV19 CASIGASFAFYGYTF
TRBV7-2 CASSPGGRGQPQHF
TRBV7-7 CASSWGTGENGELFF
TRBV5-1 CASSLEAVSYEQYF
TRBV7-2 CASSPVGQGQNEKLFF
TRBV4-2 CASSLTSGGGDEQFF
TRBV28 CASSLAEYEQYF
TRBV28 CASALGGATDTQYF
TRBV7-3 CASRAGLEDTQYF
TRBV6-5 CASSYSRGGSGELFF
TRBV19 CASSIEPGYNYGYTF
TRBV7-9 CASSVGQIYGYTF
TRBV4-1 CASSQGGLAANTGELFF